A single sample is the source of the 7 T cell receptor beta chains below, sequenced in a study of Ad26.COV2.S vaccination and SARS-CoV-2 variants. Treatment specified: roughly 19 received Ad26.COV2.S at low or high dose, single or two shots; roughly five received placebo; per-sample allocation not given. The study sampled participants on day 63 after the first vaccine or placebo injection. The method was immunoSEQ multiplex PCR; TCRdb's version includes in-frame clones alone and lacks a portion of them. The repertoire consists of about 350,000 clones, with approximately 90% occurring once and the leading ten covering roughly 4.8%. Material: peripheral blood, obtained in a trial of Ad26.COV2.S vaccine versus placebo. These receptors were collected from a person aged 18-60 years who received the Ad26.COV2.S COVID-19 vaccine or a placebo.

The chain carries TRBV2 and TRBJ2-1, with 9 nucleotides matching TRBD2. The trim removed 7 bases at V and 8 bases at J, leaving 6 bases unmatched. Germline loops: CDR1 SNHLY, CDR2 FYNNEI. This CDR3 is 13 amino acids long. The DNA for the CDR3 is TGTGCCAGCAAGATACGACTAGCGGATGAGCAGTTCTTC. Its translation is CASKIRLADEQFF.

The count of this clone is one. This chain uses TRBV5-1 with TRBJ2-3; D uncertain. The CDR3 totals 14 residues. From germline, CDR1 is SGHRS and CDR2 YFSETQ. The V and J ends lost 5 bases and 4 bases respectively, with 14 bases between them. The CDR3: CASRRATESDTQYF. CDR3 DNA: TGCGCCAGCAGAAGGGCGACGGAGTCAGATACGCAGTATTTT.

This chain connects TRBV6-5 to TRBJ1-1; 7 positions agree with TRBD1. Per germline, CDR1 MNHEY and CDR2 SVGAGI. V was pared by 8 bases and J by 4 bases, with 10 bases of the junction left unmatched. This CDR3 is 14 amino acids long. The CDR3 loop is CASATGALRTEAFF. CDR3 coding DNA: TGTGCCAGCGCAACAGGGGCTTTGCGCACTGAAGCTTTCTTT.

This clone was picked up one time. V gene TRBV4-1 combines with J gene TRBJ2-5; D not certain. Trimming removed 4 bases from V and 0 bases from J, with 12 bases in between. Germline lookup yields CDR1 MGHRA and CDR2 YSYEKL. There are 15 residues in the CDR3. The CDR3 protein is CASSRHGTNQETQYF. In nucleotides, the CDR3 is TGCGCCAGCAGCCGACATGGCACAAACCAAGAGACCCAGTACTTC.

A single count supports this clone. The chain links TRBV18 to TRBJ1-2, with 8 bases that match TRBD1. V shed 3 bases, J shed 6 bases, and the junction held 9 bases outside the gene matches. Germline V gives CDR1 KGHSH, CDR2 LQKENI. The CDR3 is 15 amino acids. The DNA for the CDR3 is TGTGCCAGCTCACCCCGACAGGGGCCCTCTGATGGCTACACCTTC. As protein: CASSPRQGPSDGYTF.

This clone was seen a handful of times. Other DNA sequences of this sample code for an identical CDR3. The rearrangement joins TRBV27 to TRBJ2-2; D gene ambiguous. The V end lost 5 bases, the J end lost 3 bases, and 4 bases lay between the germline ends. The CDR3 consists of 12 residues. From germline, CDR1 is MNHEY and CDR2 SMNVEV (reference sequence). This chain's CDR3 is CASSLDTGELFF. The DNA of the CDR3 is TGTGCCAGCAGTCTCGACACCGGGGAGCTGTTTTTT.

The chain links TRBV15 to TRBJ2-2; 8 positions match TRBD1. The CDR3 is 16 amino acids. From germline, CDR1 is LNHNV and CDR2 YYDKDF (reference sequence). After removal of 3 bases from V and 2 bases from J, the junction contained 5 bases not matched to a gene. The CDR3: CATSSSDRGNTGELFF. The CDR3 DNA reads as TGTGCCACCAGCAGCTCCGACAGGGGAAACACCGGGGAGCTGTTTTTT.